Listed below are T cell receptor beta chains from one sample, sequenced in a study of blood T cell repertoires in COVID-19. The data were produced by immunoSEQ multiplex PCR, yet TCRdb's version contains in-frame clones alone and is incomplete. The table has about 300,000 clones, about nine tenths seen once. The sample consisted of peripheral blood. Every receptor here comes from a man between 18 and 29 years old with active or convalescent COVID-19. Each CDR3 is given with its conserved first and last residue. A D gene is named only where the DNA matches it firmly. Some rows have no size entry. The others give once, few or many, or a class for an expanded clone.

v_call	clone_size	d_call	j_call	cdr3_aa	cdr3_nt
TRBV5-1	many	TRBD1	TRBJ1-1	CASSSVDREDTEAFF	TGCGCCAGCAGCTCGGTGGACAGGGAGGACACTGAAGCTTTCTTT
TRBV19	NA	NA	TRBJ1-5	CASSIDLRENQPQHF	TGTGCCAGTAGTATAGATCTTAGGGAGAATCAGCCCCAGCATTTT
TRBV11-2	NA	TRBD2	TRBJ2-3	CASSPVGGFDTQYF	TGTGCCAGCAGCCCAGTGGGGGGGTTTGATACGCAGTATTTT
TRBV3-1/TRBV3-2	few	NA	TRBJ1-1	CASSLIGTEAFF	TGTGCCAGCAGCCTCATCGGGACTGAAGCTTTCTTT
TRBV27	NA	NA	TRBJ2-5	CASSKYVQETQYF	TGTGCCAGCAGTAAATATGTGCAAGAGACCCAGTACTTC
TRBV5-6	NA	NA	TRBJ1-3	CASSPNPSGNTIYF	TGTGCCAGCAGTCCAAATCCCTCTGGAAACACCATATATTTT
TRBV19	NA	TRBD1	TRBJ1-5	CATDREYSNQPQHF	TGTGCCACCGACAGGGAATATAGCAATCAGCCCCAGCATTTT
TRBV10-2	NA	NA	TRBJ2-7	CASSEGRDYEQYF	TGCGCCAGCAGTGAGGGCAGGGACTACGAGCAGTACTTC
TRBV11-2	NA	NA	TRBJ2-7	CASTPLGSINEQYF	TGTGCCAGCACCCCGTTGGGGAGCATCAACGAGCAGTACTTC
TRBV15	NA	NA	TRBJ1-1	CATTQRVNTEAFF	TGTGCCACCACCCAGCGCGTGAACACTGAAGCTTTCTTT
TRBV7-9	NA	NA	TRBJ2-1	CASSLSLQGSYEQFF	TGTGCCAGCAGCTTAAGTTTGCAGGGCTCCTATGAGCAGTTCTTC
TRBV6-2/TRBV6-3	NA	TRBD2	TRBJ2-7	CASSTGGTSYEQYF	TGTGCCAGCAGTACGGGGGGAACTTCCTACGAGCAGTACTTC
TRBV5-1	NA	TRBD1	TRBJ2-2	CASTPGQGWAGELFF	TGCGCCAGCACGCCGGGACAGGGGTGGGCCGGGGAGCTGTTTTTT
TRBV11-2	NA	NA	TRBJ1-4	CASSSLKQGPTNEKLFF	TGTGCCAGCAGCTCCTTAAAACAGGGCCCAACTAATGAAAAACTGTTTTTT
TRBV29-1	once	NA	TRBJ1-4	CTGLVNEKLFF	TGCACTGGACTCGTCAATGAAAAACTGTTTTTT
TRBV5-1	NA	TRBD2	TRBJ2-7	CASSRVAGSRYEQYF	TGCGCCAGCAGCCGAGTAGCGGGAAGCCGCTACGAGCAGTACTTC
TRBV2	NA	TRBD1	TRBJ2-7	CASRTDRASAYEQYF	TGTGCCAGCAGGACTGACAGGGCTTCAGCCTACGAGCAGTACTTC
TRBV27	NA	NA	TRBJ1-1	CASSPRTENTEAFF	TGTGCCAGCAGTCCTCGGACAGAGAACACTGAAGCTTTCTTT
TRBV13	once	NA	TRBJ1-1	CASSLGQYIRAFF	TGTGCCAGCAGCTTAGGACAGTACATAAGAGCTTTCTTT
TRBV7-3	NA	NA	TRBJ2-5	CASSRAGRETQYF	TGTGCCAGCTCACGTGCGGGACGAGAGACCCAGTACTTC
TRBV24-1	NA	TRBD2	TRBJ2-7	CATSDWGGDFYEQYF	TGTGCCACCAGTGATTGGGGGGGGGACTTCTACGAGCAGTACTTC
TRBV18	NA	TRBD2	TRBJ2-1	CASSRLSSGYNEQFF	TGTGCCAGCTCACGGTTGTCTAGCGGATACAATGAGCAGTTCTTC
TRBV18	NA	TRBD2	TRBJ2-1	CASSPPLAAYNEQFF	TGTGCCAGCTCACCACCTCTAGCGGCTTACAATGAGCAGTTCTTC
TRBV29-1	NA	TRBD2	TRBJ2-3	CSVYERESVTDTQYF	TGCAGCGTTTATGAGCGGGAGTCTGTTACAGATACGCAGTATTTT
TRBV5-4	once	TRBD2	TRBJ2-1	CASEPWTSGRYNEQFF	TGTGCCAGCGAGCCCTGGACTAGCGGCCGATACAATGAGCAGTTCTTC
TRBV5-5	NA	NA	TRBJ1-4	CASSPRFSTTNEKLFF	TGTGCCAGCAGCCCGAGATTTTCGACAACTAATGAAAAACTGTTTTTT
TRBV20-1	NA	TRBD1	TRBJ1-2	CSASRQGYGYTF	TGCAGTGCTAGTAGACAGGGGTATGGCTACACCTTC
TRBV21-1	NA	NA	TRBJ2-7	CASSRRHGSSYEQYF	TGTGCCAGCAGCAGGCGACACGGGAGCTCCTACGAGCAGTACTTC
TRBV14	NA	NA	TRBJ2-7	CASSHSDSAYEQYF	TGTGCCAGCAGCCACTCCGACAGCGCCTACGAGCAGTACTTC
TRBV3-1/TRBV3-2	few	NA	TRBJ1-5	CASSPARGVGNQPQHF	TGTGCCAGCAGCCCCGCCCGGGGGGTTGGCAATCAGCCCCAGCATTTT
TRBV3-1/TRBV3-2	NA	TRBD1	TRBJ2-6	CASSRTGMSSGANVLTF	TGTGCCAGCAGCCGGACAGGAATGAGCTCTGGGGCCAACGTCCTGACTTTC
TRBV25-1	NA	TRBD1	TRBJ2-3	CASSEDRGGTQYF	TGTGCCAGCAGTGAGGACAGGGGCGGTACGCAGTATTTT
TRBV6-6	NA	TRBD1	TRBJ2-2	CASSYRGQGLSGELFF	TGTGCCAGCAGTTACCGGGGACAGGGGCTATCCGGGGAGCTGTTTTTT
TRBV12-3/TRBV12-4	NA	NA	TRBJ2-7	CASRTGAYEQYF	TGTGCCAGCAGGACAGGAGCCTACGAGCAGTACTTC
TRBV27	NA	TRBD2	TRBJ2-1	CASSRVAGGGNEQFF	TGTGCCAGCAGCAGAGTAGCGGGAGGGGGTAATGAGCAGTTCTTC
TRBV7-2	few	TRBD2	TRBJ2-1	CASSRRGGPYNEQFF	TGTGCCAGCAGCCGGCGGGGGGGCCCCTACAATGAGCAGTTCTTC
TRBV18	NA	TRBD1	TRBJ1-1	CASSSVGQGFTEAFF	TGTGCCAGCTCATCTGTGGGACAGGGTTTCACTGAAGCTTTCTTT
TRBV5-1	NA	NA	TRBJ1-2	CASSGGDVQETF	TGCGCCAGCAGCGGGGGGGACGTACAGGAGACCTTC
TRBV28	NA	NA	TRBJ1-6	CASRFGAAYSPLHF	TGTGCCAGCAGGTTTGGGGCAGCTTATTCACCCCTCCACTTT
TRBV11-2	once	NA	TRBJ2-1	CASRGSYRQFF	TGTGCCAGCAGGGGTAGCTATCGGCAGTTCTTC
TRBV19	NA	TRBD1	TRBJ2-5	CASSTGTGFTGTFGETQYF	TGTGCCAGTAGCACCGGGACAGGGTTTACCGGGACCTTCGGGGAGACCCAGTACTTC
TRBV5-1	NA	NA	TRBJ1-3	CASSLAGQPNSGNTIYF	TGCGCCAGCAGCTTGGCCGGACAGCCAAACTCTGGAAACACCATATATTTT
TRBV18	few	TRBD1	TRBJ1-3	CASSSLPGQGGSSGNTIYF	TGTGCCAGCTCATCGCTCCCGGGACAGGGTGGGAGCTCTGGAAACACCATATATTTT
TRBV5-1	few	TRBD2	TRBJ2-1	CASSFRASGGSYNEQFF	TGCGCCAGCAGCTTTCGTGCGAGCGGGGGTTCCTACAATGAGCAGTTCTTC
TRBV5-1	NA	NA	TRBJ2-1	CASSLEGGDEQFF	TGCGCCAGCAGCTTGGAGGGGGGGGATGAGCAGTTCTTC
TRBV27	NA	NA	TRBJ1-1	CASSLKEYTEAFF	TGTGCCAGCAGTTTAAAGGAGTACACTGAAGCTTTCTTT
TRBV5-1	NA	NA	TRBJ2-2	CASSPAPDPTDTGELFF	TGCGCCAGCAGCCCTGCCCCAGATCCGACAGACACCGGGGAGCTGTTTTTT
TRBV5-6	NA	TRBD1	TRBJ1-2	CASSPQGAGYTF	TGTGCCAGCAGCCCCCAGGGGGCTGGCTACACCTTC
TRBV7-8	NA	TRBD2	TRBJ2-1	CASSSLAEITNEQFF	TGTGCCAGCAGCTCCCTAGCGGAGATTACTAATGAGCAGTTCTTC
TRBV14	NA	TRBD2	TRBJ2-1	CASSQVPRSGRWYEQFF	TGTGCCAGCAGCCAAGTCCCACGGAGCGGGAGGTGGTATGAGCAGTTCTTC
TRBV11-2	NA	NA	TRBJ1-1	CASRQTGGWGGTEAFF	TGTGCCAGCAGACAAACTGGCGGTTGGGGGGGGACTGAAGCTTTCTTT